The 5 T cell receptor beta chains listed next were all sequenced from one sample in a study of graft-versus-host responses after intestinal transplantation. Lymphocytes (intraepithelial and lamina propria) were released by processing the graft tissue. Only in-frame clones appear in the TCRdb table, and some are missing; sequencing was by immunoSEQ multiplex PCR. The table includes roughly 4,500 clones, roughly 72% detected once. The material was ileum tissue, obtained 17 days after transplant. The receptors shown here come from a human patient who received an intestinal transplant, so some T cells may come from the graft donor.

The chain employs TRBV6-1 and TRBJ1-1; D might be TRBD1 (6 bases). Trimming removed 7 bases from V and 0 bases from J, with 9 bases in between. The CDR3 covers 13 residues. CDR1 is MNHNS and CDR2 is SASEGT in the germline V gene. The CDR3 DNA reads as TGTGCCAGCACTAGGACAGTGAACACTGAAGCTTTCTTT. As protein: CASTRTVNTEAFF.

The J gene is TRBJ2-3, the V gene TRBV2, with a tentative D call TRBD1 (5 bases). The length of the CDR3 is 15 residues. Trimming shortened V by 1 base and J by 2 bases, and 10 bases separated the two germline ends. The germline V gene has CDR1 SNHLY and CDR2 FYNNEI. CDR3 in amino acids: CASSEDRQITDTQYF. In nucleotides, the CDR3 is TGTGCCAGCAGTGAAGACAGGCAGATCACAGATACGCAGTATTTT.

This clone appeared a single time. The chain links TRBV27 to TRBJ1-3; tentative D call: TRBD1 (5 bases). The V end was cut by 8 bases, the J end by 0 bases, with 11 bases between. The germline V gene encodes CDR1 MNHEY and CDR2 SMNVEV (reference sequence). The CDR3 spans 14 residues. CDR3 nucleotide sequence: TGTGCCAGCCGGGACTGGAGCTCTGGAAACACCATATATTTT. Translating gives CASRDWSSGNTIYF.

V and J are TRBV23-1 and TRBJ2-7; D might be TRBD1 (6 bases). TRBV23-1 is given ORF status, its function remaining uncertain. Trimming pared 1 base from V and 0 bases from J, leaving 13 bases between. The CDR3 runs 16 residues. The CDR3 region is CASSQLKRTVSYEQYV. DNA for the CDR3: TGCGCCAGCAGTCAATTGAAGAGGACAGTCTCCTACGAGCAGTACGTC.

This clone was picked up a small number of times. CDR3 in amino acids: CASGLGGTKNGYTF. The CDR3 DNA reads as TGTGCTAGTGGTTTGGGCGGGACGAAGAATGGCTACACCTTC. The rearrangement links TRBV12-5 to TRBJ1-2, with D perhaps matching TRBD1 (5 bases). Trimming left V 1 base short and J 6 bases short, with 12 bases between. Germline V gene sequence: CDR1 LGHNT, CDR2 FRNRAP. The CDR3 contains 14 residues. Complete variable domain (other parts from reference TRBV12-5 and TRBJ1-2): DARVTQTPRHKVTEMGQEVTMRCQPILGHNTVFWYRQTMMQGLELLAYFRNRAPLDDSGMPKDRFSAEMPDATLATLKIQPSEPRDSAVYFCASGLGGTKNGYTFGSGTRLTVV.